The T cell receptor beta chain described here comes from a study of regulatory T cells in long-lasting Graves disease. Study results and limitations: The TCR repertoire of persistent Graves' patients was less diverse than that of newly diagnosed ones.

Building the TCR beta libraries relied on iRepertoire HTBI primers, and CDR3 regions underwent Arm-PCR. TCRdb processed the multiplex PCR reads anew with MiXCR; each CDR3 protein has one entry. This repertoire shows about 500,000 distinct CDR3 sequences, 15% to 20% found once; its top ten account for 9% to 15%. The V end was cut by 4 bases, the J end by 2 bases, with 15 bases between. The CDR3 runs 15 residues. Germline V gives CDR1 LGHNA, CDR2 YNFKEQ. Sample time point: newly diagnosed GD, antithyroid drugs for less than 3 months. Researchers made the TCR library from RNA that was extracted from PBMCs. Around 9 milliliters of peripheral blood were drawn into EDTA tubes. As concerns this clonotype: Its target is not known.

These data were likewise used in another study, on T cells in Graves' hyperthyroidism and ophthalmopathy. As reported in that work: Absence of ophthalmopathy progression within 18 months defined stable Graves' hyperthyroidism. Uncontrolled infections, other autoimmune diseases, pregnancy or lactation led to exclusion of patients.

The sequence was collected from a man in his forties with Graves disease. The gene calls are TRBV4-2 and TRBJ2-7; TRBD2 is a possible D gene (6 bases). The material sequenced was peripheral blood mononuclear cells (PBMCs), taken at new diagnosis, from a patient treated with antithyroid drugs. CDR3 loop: CASSLTGTQAYEQYF. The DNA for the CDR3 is TGTGCCAGCAGCCTAACCGGGACTCAGGCCTACGAGCAGTACTTC.